One and the same sample provided the 3 T cell receptor beta chains below, sequenced in a study of Ad26.COV2.S vaccination and SARS-CoV-2 variants. Treatment reported: around 19 received Ad26.COV2.S at low or high dose, single or two shots; roughly five received placebo; per-sample allocation not given. Samples analyzed were those drawn on day 63 after the first vaccine or placebo injection. The assay was immunoSEQ multiplex PCR, and TCRdb's table has in-frame clones only and misses some. The sample yields 400,000 to 500,000 clones, around nine tenths seen once. Sequencing was performed on peripheral blood, taken in a trial of Ad26.COV2.S vaccine versus placebo. The receptor source for this set is a person aged 18-60 years who received the Ad26.COV2.S COVID-19 vaccine or a placebo.

The chain combines TRBV12-3 or TRBV12-4 with TRBJ2-3; D ambiguous. This CDR3 region has 12 residues. The V gene lost 6 bases and the J gene lost 3 bases, with 7 bases spanning the gap. The CDR3 DNA reads TGTGCCAGCAGCCGAAGGACAGATACGCAGTATTTT. The encoded protein is CASSRRTDTQYF.

This sequence joins TRBV5-8 and TRBJ2-2; TRBD2 is a possible D gene (5 bases). V was pared by 6 bases and J by 0 bases, with 18 bases between. This CDR3 has 17 residues. Germline V CDR1 and CDR2: SGHTS, YDEGEE. In nucleotides, the CDR3 is TGTGCCAGCAAAAAACGAGGGCGACCCGCGAACACCGGGGAGCTGTTTTTT. Translation: CASKKRGRPANTGELFF.

This chain uses TRBV6-2 or TRBV6-3 with TRBJ1-2; D is perhaps TRBD1 (5 bases). V was clipped by 6 bases and J by 1 base, with 18 bases between them. The length of the CDR3 is 16 residues. CDR1 and CDR2 (germline): MNHEY, SVGEGT. The CDR3 sequence is CASSERRQTRNYGYTF. The CDR3 nucleotides are TGTGCCAGCAGCGAGAGACGACAGACTCGTAACTATGGCTACACCTTC.